The entry below gives a single TCR beta chain sequence along with its context. The clone's antigen remains unknown. The input lacks base qualities; no much larger clone sits a single base away. The data belong to a study of graft-versus-host responses after intestinal transplantation (dated by TCRdb to about 2021). Concerning the study at large: Multivisceral, liver-intestinal, or isolated intestinal transplants were received by the recipients. All recipients received anti-thymocyte globulin induction followed by maintenance tacrolimus and steroids for approximately 3 years. After intestinal transplantation, graft-versus-host and host-versus-graft alloreactive T cell clones were followed in the graft, circulation and bone marrow using bulk TCR-beta CDR3 sequencing. Alloreactive clones were identified by sequencing pre-transplant mixed lymphocyte reaction products and comparing them with unstimulated pre-transplant donor and recipient T cells. Of the 20 to 25 intestinal transplant recipients enrolled in the cohort, one of whom was a retransplant, a few patients without pretransplant specimens were excluded. Donor T cell macrochimerism was defined as a peak of at least 4% donor T cells among recipient peripheral blood mononuclear cells. Samples from a few later patients were sequenced in-house on an Illumina MiSeq with MiXCR processing rather than by the commercial service. General conclusions and limits of the study: The relatively low number and heterogeneity of intestinal transplant patients limited the conclusions. Early after transplant, declines in HvG clones were associated with peak levels of circulating GvH clones. GvH clones were detected in recipient bone marrow, and some appeared earlier in ileal mucosa or blood, consistent with an intestinal mucosal origin. In patients with donor T cell macrochimerism, the allografts had high GvH to HvG T cell clonal ratios.

Libraries were built with the immunoSEQ multiplex PCR assay. In most patients, genomic DNA was isolated using the Qiagen DNeasy Blood and Tissue Kit and sent frozen to Adaptive Biotechnologies for TCR sequencing. High-throughput TCR-beta CDR3 sequencing of genomic DNA from most patients was performed by Adaptive Biotechnologies. The authors' pipeline ran thus. TCR sequencing data for approximately 19 patients were retrieved from Adaptive's ImmunoSEQ software; a few other patients were processed with MiXCR and VDJtools. CD4 versus CD8 sorting errors were corrected by removing sequences found in both subsets at a frequency ratio below 5:1. Because the origin of CDR3 nucleotide sequences shared between donor and recipient could not be assigned, those sequences were removed. Alloreactive clones required at least 2-fold expansion over unstimulated cells and minimum CFSE-low frequency of 0.002% (template counts) or 0.001% (read counts). Clones were considered mappable if detected in sequenced pre-transplant spleen, lymph node, or MLR CFSE-low populations of the donor or recipient. The cumulative frequency of alloreactive clones was calculated as a percentage of all sequences, weighted by copy number. In its TCRdb copy, this immuneACCESS table keeps in-frame sequences only and misses some clones. Where compared with another copy, unresolved V genes explain less than half of these, and the others have no known cause. That table gives V, J and clone size, and the DNA gave D and trimming. This sample is represented by tens of thousands of clones; 85% to 95% of them were singletons. The top ten clones comprise around 0.21% of the sample.

In the paper's terms, the time point label means: cells obtained before transplantation from donor or recipient. CD3+CD4+ and CD3+CD8+ populations were FACS-sorted from unstimulated pre-transplant donor and recipient cells taken from spleen or lymph nodes. V is reduced by 8 bases and J by 8 bases, leaving a spacing of 15 bases between them. CDR1 and CDR2 were assigned from the germline V gene (reference sequence) as SEHNR and FQNEAQ. The CDR3 contains 12 residues, cysteine and phenylalanine counted. Just the 36-base CDR3 DNA is kept, in frame starting at base 1. This TCR derives from a human donor who was the organ donor for an intestinal transplant. The V gene is TRBV7-9 and the J gene is TRBJ1-2; TRBD1 is a possible D gene, resting on 5 matching bases. The sequenced sample was unstimulated CD8+ T cells sorted from spleen or lymph node cells, obtained before transplant. The CDR3 is CASHGASIGYTF. Read as DNA, the sequence is TGTGCCAGCCATGGGGCCTCTATCGGCTACACCTTC.